A single sample gave rise to the 15 T cell receptor beta chains below, sequenced in a study of cytomegalovirus exposure and HLA in healthy donors. Sequencing was performed with immunoSEQ multiplex PCR; in TCRdb, only in-frame clones are kept and a portion is missing. The table records some 88,000 clones, approximately 96% of them present only once. Sequencing was carried out using PBMCs. These receptors were collected from a man between 18 and 29 years old in good health and CMV-seronegative.

The V call is TRBV18, the J call TRBJ2-7; 8 bases are shared with TRBD2. The CDR3 loop spans 15 amino acids. V lost 3 bases to trimming and J lost 3 bases; unmatched junction nucleotides: 7. Per germline, CDR1 KGHSH and CDR2 LQKENI. CDR3 sequence: CASSPYGTRVYEQYF. The CDR3 DNA follows: TGTGCCAGCTCACCCTACGGGACTAGAGTCTACGAGCAGTACTTC. The full variable domain, in which reference TRBV18 and TRBJ2-7 provide the parts outside the CDR3, is NAGVMQNPRHLVRRRGQEARLRCSPMKGHSHVYWYRQLPEEGLKFMVYLQKENIIDESGMPKERFSAEFPKEGPSILRIQQVVRGDSAAYFCASSPYGTRVYEQYFGPGTRLTVT.

The rearrangement uses TRBV28 and TRBJ2-3; 7 bases fit TRBD2. V lost 6 bases, J lost 0 bases, and 3 bases stayed unmatched. CDR3 length: 14 residues. Germline V gives CDR1 MDHEN, CDR2 SYDVKM. CDR3 sequence reads: CASSRAGSTDTQYF. DNA of the CDR3: TGTGCCAGCAGCCGAGCGGGAAGCACAGATACGCAGTATTTT.

This sequence joins TRBV21-1 and TRBJ1-2. TRBV21-1 is assigned pseudogene status. This CDR3 has 17 amino acids. Here the CDR3 DNA reads TGTGCCAGCAGCAAAGCTTTAATGGGCAGGGAGGACTATGGCTACACCTTC. Protein: CASSKALMGREDYGYTF.

The chain links TRBV7-9 to TRBJ1-2, with 8 bases matching TRBD1. This CDR3 has 17 amino acids. CDR1 is SEHNR, CDR2 FQNEAQ, per germline (reference sequence). V dropped 5 bases and J dropped 4; count of bases not matched to a gene: 15. CDR3 DNA: TGTGCCAGCAGCCCAAACAGGGGGAACAAAGATTTCTATGGCTACACCTTC. This translates into CASSPNRGNKDFYGYTF.

CDR3 bases: TGCGCCAGCAGCCTGACAGGGCGCCGAAGTGGCTACACCTTC. It is translated as CASSLTGRRSGYTF. V is TRBV10-2 and J is TRBJ1-2, with 7 bases identical to TRBD1. Germline V gene data show CDR1 as WSHSY and CDR2 as SAAADI. V trimming: 6 bases; J trimming: 7 bases; junction bases outside the gene matches: 11. This CDR3 region has 14 residues.

The V gene is TRBV27, the J gene TRBJ2-7, with a weak D call TRBD2 (5 bases). CDR3 size: 14 residues. Germline assignment: CDR1 MNHEY and CDR2 SMNVEV (reference sequence). The germline V and J ends were trimmed by 6 bases and 6 bases, with 18 bases remaining between them. DNA of the CDR3: TGTGCCAGCAGGTATACTAGACGAGACCGCGAGCAGTACTTC. Translating gives CASRYTRRDREQYF.

The V call is TRBV6-5, the J call TRBJ2-7, with 8 positions matching TRBD1. Germline CDR1 MNHEY, CDR2 SVGAGI. The V segment lost 6 bases and the J segment 7 bases; nucleotides outside the gene matches: 8. The CDR3 consists of 13 residues. CDR3 bases: TGTGCCAGCAGAAGACAGGGGATGGGAGAGCAGTACTTC. It is translated as CASRRQGMGEQYF.

V and J are TRBV19 and TRBJ1-2, with 7 bases matching TRBD1. This CDR3 spans 17 amino acids. The germline gives CDR1 LNHDA, CDR2 SQIVND (reference sequence). V trimming: 1 base; J trimming: 1 base; junction bases outside the gene matches: 9. For the CDR3, the DNA is TGTGCCAGTAGTATAGCGGGGACAGACCCTTTTAACTATGGCTACACCTTC. This encodes CASSIAGTDPFNYGYTF.

This sequence joins TRBV28 and TRBJ2-3; D possibly corresponds to TRBD2 (6 bases). The CDR3 loop spans 14 amino acids. V lost 4 bases, J lost 0 bases, and 8 bases lay in between. The V gene's germline CDR1 is MDHEN and CDR2 SYDVKM. CDR3 coding DNA: TGTGCCAGCAGTTGGGACTTTAGCACAGATACGCAGTATTTT. Protein sequence: CASSWDFSTDTQYF.

This clone was picked up one time. The chain employs TRBV11-1 and TRBJ2-2; 11 bases fit TRBD1. Trimming took 5 bases from V and 7 from J; bases not matched to a gene: 12. The CDR3 runs to 17 residues. Germline CDR1 and CDR2: SGHAT and FQDESV (reference sequence). This chain's CDR3 is CASSTTIGQGAYGELFF. The CDR3 bases are TGTGCCAGCAGCACGACGATTGGACAGGGGGCATACGGGGAGCTGTTTTTT.

This chain links TRBV10-3 with TRBJ1-4; possible D gene TRBD1, 6 bases. Germline-derived CDR1 and CDR2 are ENHRY and SYGVKD. V was shortened by 10 bases and J by 2 bases, with 20 bases between the two germline ends. This CDR3 has 16 amino acids. In nucleotides, the CDR3 is TGTGCCAGGTTGATACGATCCAGGGGCACTAATGAAAAACTGTTTTTT. It translates to CARLIRSRGTNEKLFF.

The chain links TRBV2 to TRBJ2-5, with D uncertain. The CDR3 extends over 13 amino acids. Germline CDR1 is SNHLY and CDR2 is FYNNEI. The V and J ends lost 6 bases and 3 bases respectively, with 11 bases between them. This CDR3 is CASRRRREETQYF. The CDR3 DNA reads TGTGCCAGCAGGAGACGGAGAGAAGAGACCCAGTACTTC.

The chain recombines TRBV5-1 with TRBJ2-1, with a tentative D call TRBD1 (5 bases). The germline gives CDR1 SGHRS, CDR2 YFSETQ. Trimming pared 4 bases from V and 2 bases from J, leaving 13 bases between. The CDR3 is 15 amino acids. The CDR3 loop reads CASSPRRTPYNEQFF. The DNA for the CDR3 is TGCGCCAGCAGCCCGAGGCGGACACCCTACAATGAGCAGTTCTTC.

The gene calls are TRBV19 and TRBJ1-2, with 8 positions matching TRBD1. Germline V CDR1 and CDR2: LNHDA, SQIVND (reference sequence). The ends lost 3 bases at V and 8 bases at J; junction bases unmatched: 5. The CDR3 length is 13 residues. The chain's CDR3 is CASSISQGAGYTF. The CDR3 nucleotides are TGTGCCAGTAGTATTAGTCAGGGGGCAGGCTACACCTTC.

The chain has TRBV9 and TRBJ1-1, with 7 bases lining up with TRBD1. With V trimmed by 0 bases and J by 4 bases, 6 bases remained unmatched. CDR1 is SGDLS, CDR2 YYNGEE, per germline. The CDR3 length is 15 residues. The chain's CDR3 is CASSVGVGGGTEAFF. The DNA of the CDR3 is TGTGCCAGCAGCGTAGGTGTAGGGGGCGGCACTGAAGCTTTCTTT.